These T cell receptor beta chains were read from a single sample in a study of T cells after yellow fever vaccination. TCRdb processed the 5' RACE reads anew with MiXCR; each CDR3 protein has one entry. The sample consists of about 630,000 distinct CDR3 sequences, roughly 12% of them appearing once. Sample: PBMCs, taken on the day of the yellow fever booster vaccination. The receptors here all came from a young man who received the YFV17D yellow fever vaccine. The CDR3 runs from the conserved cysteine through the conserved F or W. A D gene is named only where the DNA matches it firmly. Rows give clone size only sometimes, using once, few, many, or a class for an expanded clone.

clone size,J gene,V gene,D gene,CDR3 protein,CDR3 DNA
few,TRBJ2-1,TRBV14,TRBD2,CASSPRPGTSGDNEQFF,TGTGCCAGCAGCCCCAGACCCGGGACTAGCGGGGACAATGAGCAGTTCTTC
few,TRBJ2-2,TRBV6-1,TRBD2,CASSPGTSGYTGELFF,TGTGCCAGCAGTCCCGGGACTAGCGGATACACCGGGGAGCTGTTTTTT
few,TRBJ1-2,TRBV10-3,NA,CAISEGSISGGYTF,TGTGCCATCAGTGAGGGGTCCATCTCAGGCGGCTACACCTTC
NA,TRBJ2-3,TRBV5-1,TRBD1,CASSLTGVSTDTQYF,TGCGCCAGCAGCCTTACAGGGGTTAGCACAGATACGCAGTATTTT
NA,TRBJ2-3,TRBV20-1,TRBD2,CSARDPISGRTDTQYF,TGCAGTGCTAGAGACCCTATTAGCGGGAGAACAGATACGCAGTATTTT
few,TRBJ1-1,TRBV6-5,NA,CASSPLDGSGRAFF,TGTGCCAGCAGTCCTCTTGACGGATCCGGGAGAGCTTTCTTT
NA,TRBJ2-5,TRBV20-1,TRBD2,CSATTWTSEQETQYF,TGCAGTGCCACGACTTGGACTAGCGAACAAGAGACCCAGTACTTC
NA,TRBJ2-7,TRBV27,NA,CASTPYGGYEQYF,TGTGCCAGCACTCCCTATGGGGGCTACGAGCAGTACTTC
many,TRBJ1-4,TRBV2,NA,CASRDATNEKLFF,TGTGCCAGCAGGGACGCAACTAATGAAAAACTGTTTTTT
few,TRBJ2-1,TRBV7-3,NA,CASSVRGGSYNEQFF,TGTGCCAGCAGCGTCCGAGGGGGGTCCTACAATGAGCAGTTCTTC
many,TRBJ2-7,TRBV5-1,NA,CASSPGASAYEQYF,TGCGCCAGCAGCCCGGGGGCTAGCGCCTACGAGCAGTACTTC
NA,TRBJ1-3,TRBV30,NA,CAWSVGLPAVGNTIYF,TGTGCCTGGAGTGTGGGCTTGCCCGCCGTAGGAAACACCATATATTTT
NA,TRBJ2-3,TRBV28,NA,CASSYGGRVTDTQYF,TGTGCCAGCAGTTATGGGGGCCGGGTCACAGATACGCAGTATTTT
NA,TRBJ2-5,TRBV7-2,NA,CASSAPTRQETQYF,TGTGCCAGCAGCGCCCCCACGCGCCAAGAGACCCAGTACTTC
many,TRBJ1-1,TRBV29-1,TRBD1,CSDGQGGTEAFF,TGCAGCGACGGACAGGGTGGCACTGAAGCTTTCTTT
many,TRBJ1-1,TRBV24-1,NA,CATSGRDTEAFF,TGTGCCACCAGTGGGAGGGACACTGAAGCTTTCTTT
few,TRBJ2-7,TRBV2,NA,CASSPLAWQYF,TGTGCCAGCAGTCCCCTGGCGTGGCAGTACTTC
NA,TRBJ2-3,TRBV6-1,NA,CASSESGITDTQYF,TGTGCCAGCAGTGAAAGCGGTATCACAGATACGCAGTATTTT
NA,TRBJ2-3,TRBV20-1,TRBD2,CSASTPAGGETDTQYF,TGCAGTGCTAGTACCCCAGCGGGAGGGGAAACAGATACGCAGTATTTT
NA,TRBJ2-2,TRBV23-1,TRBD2,CASSPPSGSHTGELFF,TGCGCCAGCAGCCCCCCTAGCGGGAGCCACACCGGGGAGCTGTTTTTT
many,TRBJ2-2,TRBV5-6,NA,CASSWLRDSGELFF,TGTGCCAGCAGCTGGCTACGGGACTCCGGGGAGCTGTTTTTT
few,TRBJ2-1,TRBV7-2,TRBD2,CASKASGISNEQFF,TGTGCCAGCAAGGCTAGCGGGATTTCTAATGAGCAGTTCTTC
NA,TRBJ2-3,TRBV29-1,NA,CSVETGSNTQYF,TGCAGCGTTGAAACGGGGAGTAATACGCAGTATTTT
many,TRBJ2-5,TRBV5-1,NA,CASSSQGFGGQETQYF,TGCGCCAGCAGCTCACAGGGGTTCGGGGGACAAGAGACCCAGTACTTC
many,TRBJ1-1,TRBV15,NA,CATSGGGTEAFF,TGTGCCACCTCCGGAGGTGGCACTGAAGCTTTCTTT
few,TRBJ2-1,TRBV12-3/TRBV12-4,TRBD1,CASRENRGRLLGQFF,TGTGCCAGCAGAGAAAACAGGGGGCGGTTACTGGGCCAGTTCTTC
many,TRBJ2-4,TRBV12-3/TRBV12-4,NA,CASSFGGIAKNIQYF,TGTGCCAGCAGTTTTGGCGGGATAGCCAAAAACATTCAGTACTTC
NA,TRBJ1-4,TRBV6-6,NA,CASRKDEKLFF,TGTGCCAGCAGGAAGGATGAAAAACTGTTTTTT
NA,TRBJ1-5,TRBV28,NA,CASSLSIQPQHF,TGTGCCAGCAGTCTCAGCATTCAGCCCCAGCATTTT
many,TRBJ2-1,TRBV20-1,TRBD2,CSARDWQRDSYNEQFF,TGCAGTGCTAGAGATTGGCAGCGGGACTCCTACAATGAGCAGTTCTTC
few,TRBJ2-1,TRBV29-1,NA,CSIGQNNNEQFF,TGCAGCATTGGACAGAATAACAATGAGCAGTTCTTC
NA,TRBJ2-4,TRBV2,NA,CATRVNGAKNIQYF,TGTGCCACACGGGTAAACGGAGCCAAAAACATTCAGTACTTC
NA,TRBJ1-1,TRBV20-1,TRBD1,CSAPDRGNTEAFF,TGCAGTGCTCCAGACAGGGGGAACACTGAAGCTTTCTTT
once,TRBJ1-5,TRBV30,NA,CAWSVLNQPQHF,TGTGCCTGGAGTGTACTCAATCAGCCCCAGCATTTT
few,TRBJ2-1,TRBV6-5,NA,CASRMTGEQFF,TGTGCCAGCAGGATGACCGGTGAGCAGTTCTTC
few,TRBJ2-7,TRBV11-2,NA,CASSLAVGASLEQYF,TGTGCCAGCAGCTTAGCGGTCGGGGCTTCCCTCGAGCAGTACTTC
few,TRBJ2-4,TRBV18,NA,CASSLQTDPNIQYF,TGTGCCAGCTCACTACAGACAGACCCAAACATTCAGTACTTC
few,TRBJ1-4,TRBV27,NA,CASSRGPTNEKLFF,TGTGCCAGCAGCCGAGGGCCCACTAATGAAAAACTGTTTTTT
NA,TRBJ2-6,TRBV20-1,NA,CSASGRVGSGANVLTF,TGCAGTGCTAGTGGCAGGGTAGGGTCTGGGGCCAACGTCCTGACTTTC
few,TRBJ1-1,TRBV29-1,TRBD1,CSVTGGLGTEAFF,TGCAGCGTTACAGGGGGCCTGGGCACTGAAGCTTTCTTT
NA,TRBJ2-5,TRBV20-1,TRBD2,CSAASGSLKETQYF,TGCAGTGCAGCTAGCGGGAGCTTAAAAGAGACCCAGTACTTC
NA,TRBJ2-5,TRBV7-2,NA,CASSLWVQETQYF,TGTGCCAGCAGCTTGTGGGTCCAAGAGACCCAGTACTTC
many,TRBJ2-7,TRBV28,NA,CASSAGNYEQYF,TGTGCCAGCAGTGCAGGGAACTACGAGCAGTACTTC
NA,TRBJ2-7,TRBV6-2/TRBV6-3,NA,CASSYSTLYEQYF,TGTGCCAGCAGTTACTCCACCCTCTACGAGCAGTACTTC
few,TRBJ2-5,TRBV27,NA,CASRGADIQETQYF,TGTGCCAGCAGAGGGGCAGACATACAAGAGACCCAGTACTTC
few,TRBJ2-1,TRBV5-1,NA,CASSLGGDPTYNEQFF,TGCGCCAGCAGCTTGGGCGGGGATCCCACCTACAATGAGCAGTTCTTC
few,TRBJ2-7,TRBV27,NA,CASSREDSSYEQYF,TGTGCCAGCAGTCGGGAGGACAGTTCCTACGAGCAGTACTTC
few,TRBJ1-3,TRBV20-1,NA,CSARDSLGAGNTIYF,TGCAGTGCTAGAGATTCCCTGGGGGCCGGAAACACCATATATTTT
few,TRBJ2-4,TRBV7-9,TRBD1,CASSLGSGGQNIQYF,TGTGCCAGCAGCTTAGGATCAGGGGGCCAAAACATTCAGTACTTC
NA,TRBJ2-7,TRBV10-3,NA,CASAGGNYEQYF,TGTGCCAGCGCCGGGGGTAACTACGAGCAGTACTTC